The next 9 T cell receptor beta chains were all read from a single sample in a study of regulatory T cells in long-lasting Graves disease. Sample time point: persistent/refractory GD, antithyroid drugs over 5 years with positive TRAb. Construction of the TCR library relied on RNA isolated from PBMCs. Arm-PCR of CDR3 regions and iRepertoire HTBI primers were used to build TCR beta libraries. TCRdb passed the multiplex PCR reads through MiXCR, listing each CDR3 protein once. The sample lists 300,000 to 500,000 distinct CDR3 sequences, 20% to 25% occurring once. The material sequenced was peripheral blood mononuclear cells (PBMCs), taken when the disease was refractory, from a patient treated with antithyroid drugs. The receptors come from a female donor with Graves disease.

The chain uses TRBV6-2 or TRBV6-3 and TRBJ2-7, with D perhaps TRBD2 (6 bases). Germline V lookup: CDR1 MNHEY, CDR2 SVGEGT. Trimming pared 2 bases from V and 3 bases from J, leaving 11 bases between. The CDR3 is made up of 14 amino acids. The CDR3 DNA reads TGTGCCAGCAGTTACCCCCTAGCGAGCTACGAGCAGTACTTC. Its protein product is CASSYPLASYEQYF.

The rearrangement joins TRBV20-1 to TRBJ1-4, with unresolved D. Germline lookup yields CDR1 DFQATT and CDR2 SNEGSKA (reference sequence). V gave up 3 bases and J gave up 4 bases, with 9 bases separating them. The CDR3 has 13 residues. The CDR3 protein is CSASSGFNEKLFF. In nucleotides, the CDR3 is TGCAGTGCTAGTTCAGGATTTAATGAAAAACTGTTTTTT.

This clonotype was detected ten times or more. This chain uses TRBV3-1 with TRBJ1-2; no reliable D call. The V end was cut by 7 bases, the J end by 0 bases, with 6 bases between. Germline V gene data show CDR1 as LGHDT and CDR2 as YNNKEL (reference sequence). The CDR3 extends over 12 amino acids. The CDR3 reads CASTDPNYGYTF. The CDR3 coding sequence is TGTGCCAGCACAGACCCTAACTATGGCTACACCTTC.

The chain's CDR3 is CASSLARGAGANVLTF. The CDR3 DNA follows: TGTGCCAGCAGCTTAGCGCGGGGGGCTGGGGCCAACGTCCTGACTTTC. The chain joins TRBV7-2 to TRBJ2-6, with 8 bases lining up with TRBD2. Germline V gene sequence: CDR1 SGHTA, CDR2 FQGNSA. V lost 0 bases, J lost 2 bases, and 0 bases stayed unmatched. This CDR3 comprises 16 residues.

Note on this clonotype: A much more abundant neighbour one base away suggests this may be a read error. This chain joins TRBV3-1 and TRBJ2-4; 7 nucleotides match TRBD1. CDR3 size: 16 residues. Trimming removed 0 bases from V and 5 bases from J; junction bases left unmatched: 7. Germline V gives CDR1 LGHDT, CDR2 YNNKEL (reference sequence). For the CDR3, the DNA is TGTGCCAGCAGCCAAGATAAGGGGGCGCTCCAAAACATTCAGTACTTC. Translated: CASSQDKGALQNIQYF. Variable domain in full (rest from reference TRBV3-1 and TRBJ2-4): DTAVSQTPKYLVTQMGNDKSIKCEQNLGHDTMYWYKQDSKKFLKIMFSYNNKELIINETVPNRFSPKSPDKAHLNLHINSLELGDSAVYFCASSQDKGALQNIQYFGAGTRLSVL.

The V gene is TRBV4-3, the J gene TRBJ2-7; unclear D gene. V lost 2 bases and J 3 bases, leaving 11 bases between the germline ends. Germline CDR1 reads LGHNA; CDR2 reads YSLEER. CDR3 length: 14 residues. DNA for the CDR3: TGCGCCAGCAGCCAATACTTGGTCGGCTACGAGCAGTACTTC. This sequence encodes CASSQYLVGYEQYF.

V usage is TRBV4-1 and J usage is TRBJ1-1; no reliable D call. V was shortened by 1 base and J by 0 bases, with 12 bases between the two germline ends. The CDR3 totals 16 residues. Germline CDR1 is MGHRA and CDR2 is YSYEKL. The CDR3 spells CASSQVSDLMNTEAFF. The CDR3 DNA reads TGCGCCAGCAGCCAAGTGTCAGACCTCATGAACACTGAAGCTTTCTTT.

In DNA form, the CDR3 reads TGCGCCAGCAGCTTCAGGGGGCGGGAGGGGTCCAAAAACATTCAGTACTTC. Amino acid sequence: CASSFRGREGSKNIQYF. The chain has TRBV5-1 and TRBJ2-4, with D possibly TRBD2 on 9 matching bases. Trimming stripped 2 bases from V and 2 bases from J, with 17 bases between. The CDR3 has 17 amino acids. The germline gives CDR1 SGHRS, CDR2 YFSETQ.

The chain joins TRBV10-1 to TRBJ2-5, with 8 bases aligning to TRBD1. With V trimmed by 4 bases and J by 1 base, 8 bases remained unmatched. Germline V CDR1 and CDR2: WNHNN, SYGVQD (reference sequence). CDR3 length: 16 residues. The CDR3 DNA is TGCGCCAGCAGTGGTGGACAGGGTGGGCCCCAAGAGACCCAGTACTTC. Amino acid sequence: CASSGGQGGPQETQYF.